This T cell receptor beta chain was recovered during a study of T cell repertoires in cytomegalovirus infection. Looking at the study overall: Public TCR beta signature analysis indicated the presence of both CMV infection and matching HLA type. Study-wide results and caveats: Carriers of CMV plus the relevant HLA were identified by cumulative public TCR beta family frequency. There were HLA-C-restricted CMV-specific TCR beta clonotypes dominating the ex vivo response.

The CDR3 has 15 amino acids. Per germline, CDR1 SGHKS and CDR2 YYEKEE (reference sequence). V gave up 4 bases and J gave up 5 bases; unmatched junction bases: 9. A note on this clonotype: The antigen is undetermined.

Each CDR3 protein is one row after TCRdb ran MiXCR on the reads. The table shows 250,000 or so distinct CDR3 sequences, with around 9% occurring only once. This TCR was recovered from a human donor in good health (CMV status not recorded). Some clones in this sample may be carry-over from other donors' samples. What was sequenced was PBMCs. The chain uses TRBV5-5 and TRBJ1-1; 9 bases are a match to TRBD1. The CDR3 bases are TGTGCCAGCAGCCTCCCACAGGGGGCCGTTACTGAAGCTTTCTTT. This sequence encodes CASSLPQGAVTEAFF.